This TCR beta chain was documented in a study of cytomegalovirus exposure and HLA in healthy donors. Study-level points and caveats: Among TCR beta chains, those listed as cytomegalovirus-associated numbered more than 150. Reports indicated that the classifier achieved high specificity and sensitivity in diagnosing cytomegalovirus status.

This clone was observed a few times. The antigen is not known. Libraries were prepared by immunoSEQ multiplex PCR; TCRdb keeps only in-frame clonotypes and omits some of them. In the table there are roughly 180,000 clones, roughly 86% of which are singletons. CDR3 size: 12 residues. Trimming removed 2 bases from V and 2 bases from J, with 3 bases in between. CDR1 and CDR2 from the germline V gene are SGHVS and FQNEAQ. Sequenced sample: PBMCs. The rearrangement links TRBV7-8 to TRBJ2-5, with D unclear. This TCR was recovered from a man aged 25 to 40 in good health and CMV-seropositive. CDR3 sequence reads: CASSLNQETQYF. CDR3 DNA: TGTGCCAGCAGCTTAAATCAAGAGACCCAGTACTTC.